The present T cell receptor beta chain was sequenced within a study of molecular identifiers for immune sequencing clone quantification. General study findings and limits: Jurkat TCR RNA that was spiked in from one cell was reportedly detectable among under 1.2 million naive cells. Because of identical TCR molecules sharing a barcode, sizes of highly expanded clones could be underestimated.

Preparation methods for the bulk TCR libraries were those previously described, with listed TCR primers. TCRdb re-analysed the PCR reads in MiXCR, keeping a single row per CDR3 protein. The sample includes more than 450,000 distinct CDR3 sequences, over 20% of them seen just once. As to this clonotype: What it binds is unknown.

The germline V gene has CDR1 LNHDA and CDR2 SQIVND (reference sequence). V lost 5 bases to trimming and J lost 6 bases, with 17 bases between them. CDR3 length: 14 amino acids. Sorted naive CD8 T cells, roughly 17,000 to 1,100,000, were sequenced from 10%, 30% or 50% RNA. V gene TRBV19 combines with J gene TRBJ2-7, with D unresolved. Sequencing used naive CD8+ T cells from blood, with Jurkat cell RNA spiked in. Subset noted: FACS-sorted CD8+CD4-CCR7+CD45RA+ naive T cells. The sequence was collected from a human donor in good health. Some libraries in this study had Jurkat cell RNA spiked in. CDR3 protein: CASSARLKVAEQYF. CDR3 in DNA: TGTGCCAGTAGTGCGAGGCTTAAGGTCGCCGAGCAGTACTTC.